This TCR beta chain was identified during a study of blood T cell repertoires in COVID-19. TCRdb's table, derived via immunoSEQ multiplex PCR, lists solely in-frame clones and lacks some. The profile shows a few hundred thousand clones, around four fifths of them singletons. This clone occurred a few times. The TCR was taken from a man in his forties or fifties who had recovered from COVID-19. The material sequenced was PBMCs or T cells enriched from blood (not recorded which).

The CDR3 sequence is CATGERKNTGELFF. CDR3 nucleotide sequence: TGTGCCACCGGGGAGCGGAAGAACACCGGGGAGCTGTTTTTT. J is TRBJ2-2 and V is TRBV24-1, with D possibly matching TRBD2 (5 bases). The germline V gene has CDR1 KGHDR and CDR2 SFDVKD. The CDR3 runs 14 residues. Trimming took off 9 bases at V and 1 base at J, with 11 bases between the two ends.